This T cell receptor (beta chain) comes out of a study of metastatic and nonmetastatic thyroid tumors. On the study more broadly: Repertoire comparisons spanned blood and tumor or nodule tissue from malignant and benign thyroid patients.

Every patient underwent thyroid surgery untreated. TCRdb reanalyzed the PCR reads with MiXCR. The sample shows about 59,000 clones, roughly 16% of them seen only once. This clone was seen ten or more times. Germline V gene lookup returns CDR1 SGDLS and CDR2 YYNGEE. Trimming removed 3 bases from V and 0 bases from J, with 16 bases in between. This CDR3 has 17 residues. J is TRBJ1-3 and V is TRBV9, with D uncertain. Sequenced sample: blood. The origin of this receptor is a male donor with papillary thyroid cancer or a benign thyroid nodule (not recorded which). Some clones in this sample may be carry-over from other donors' samples. The chain's CDR3 is CASSELEWHSSGNTIYF. CDR3 DNA sequence: TGTGCCAGCAGCGAGCTAGAGTGGCACTCCTCTGGAAACACCATATATTTT.